The 20 T cell receptor beta chains in this list originate from one sample, sequenced in a study of T cell responses to AZD1222 COVID-19 vaccine. Generated by immunoSEQ multiplex PCR, the TCRdb table keeps only in-frame clones and is missing some. The table records 95,000 to 150,000 clones, roughly 90% of them present only once. The sample here was peripheral blood, taken 28 days after the second AZD1222 dose. These receptors originate from an adult who received the AZD1222 COVID-19 vaccine.

J is TRBJ2-1 and V is TRBV2; 9 bases agree with TRBD2. Looked up from germline, CDR1 is SNHLY and CDR2 is FYNNEI. CDR3 size: 16 residues. V lost 4 bases, J lost 5 bases, and 9 bases stayed unmatched. The CDR3 protein is CASSGMAGGMNNEQFF. The CDR3 nucleotides read TGTGCCAGCAGTGGTATGGCGGGGGGGATGAACAATGAGCAGTTCTTC.

V usage is TRBV24-1 and J usage is TRBJ2-1; 8 nucleotides align to TRBD2. Germline assignment: CDR1 KGHDR and CDR2 SFDVKD. The CDR3 is 15 residues long. After removal of 3 bases from V and 8 bases from J, the junction contained 8 bases not matched to a gene. The CDR3 here is CATSDQRTSGYEQFF. The CDR3 DNA reads as TGTGCCACCAGTGATCAACGAACTAGCGGCTATGAGCAGTTCTTC.

The chain has TRBV5-4 and TRBJ2-6, with D possibly being TRBD1 (6 bases). Germline V gene sequence: CDR1 SGHNT, CDR2 YYREEE (reference sequence). The ends were cut back, 4 bases at V and 0 bases at J, with 8 bases in the middle. This CDR3 region has 15 residues. The CDR3 DNA is TGTGCCAGCAGCCCACAGGGCTCTGGGGCCAACGTCCTGACTTTC. Translation gives CASSPQGSGANVLTF.

The J gene is TRBJ1-4, the V gene TRBV15; D ambiguous. This CDR3 region has 15 residues. The germline V gene encodes CDR1 LNHNV and CDR2 YYDKDF (reference sequence). V was trimmed by 3 bases and J by 0 bases, leaving 8 bases between them. This CDR3 reads CATSSRRATNEKLFF. CDR3 DNA: TGTGCCACCAGCAGCCGCCGTGCAACTAATGAAAAACTGTTTTTT. The full variable domain, its missing parts supplied by reference TRBV15 and TRBJ1-4, is DAMVIQNPRYQVTQFGKPVTLSCSQTLNHNVMYWYQQKSSQAPKLLFHYYDKDFNNEADTPDNFQSRRPNTSFCFLDIRSPGLGDTAMYLCATSSRRATNEKLFFGSGTQLSVL.

The chain is built from TRBV2 and TRBJ1-5; D uncertain. Trimming removed 6 bases at V and 7 bases at J, with 10 bases between. The CDR3 is 12 residues long. Germline loops: CDR1 SNHLY, CDR2 FYNNEI. CDR3 sequence reads: CASRTGRQPQHF. DNA of the CDR3: TGTGCCAGCAGGACCGGACGGCAGCCCCAGCATTTT.

CDR3 nucleotides: TGTGCCAGTAGTATAGGGATAGGGTCAGGTCGCGGGGAGCTGTTTTTT. Translation gives CASSIGIGSGRGELFF. The V gene is TRBV19, the J gene TRBJ2-2; D not resolved. The germline gives CDR1 LNHDA, CDR2 SQIVND (reference sequence). The CDR3 length is 16 residues. V was trimmed by 1 base and J by 7 bases, leaving 16 bases between them. Variable domain in full (rest from reference TRBV19 and TRBJ2-2): DGGITQSPKYLFRKEGQNVTLSCEQNLNHDAMYWYRQDPGQGLRLIYYSQIVNDFQKGDIAEGYSVSREKKESFPLTVTSAQKNPTAFYLCASSIGIGSGRGELFFGEGSRLTVL.

The V call is TRBV5-1, the J call TRBJ2-1; D remains unclear. Trimming stripped 2 bases from V and 0 bases from J, with 12 bases between. Looked up from germline, CDR1 is SGHRS and CDR2 is YFSETQ. There are 16 residues in the CDR3. As DNA, the CDR3 is TGCGCCAGCAGCTTTGCCGACACGAGCTCCTACAATGAGCAGTTCTTC. Its protein product is CASSFADTSSYNEQFF.

The V and J genes are TRBV5-1 and TRBJ2-7, with D maybe TRBD1 (6 bases). V gave up 2 bases and J gave up 2 bases, with 14 bases separating them. Germline values: CDR1 SGHRS, CDR2 YFSETQ. The CDR3 is 15 amino acids. CDR3 DNA: TGCGCCAGCAGCTTAGGGTACAGGGACACCTACGAGCAGTACTTC. It yields the protein CASSLGYRDTYEQYF.

The V and J genes are TRBV19 and TRBJ1-1, with D unresolved. V was cut by 5 bases and J by 0 bases, with 19 bases left in between. CDR1 and CDR2 from the germline V gene are LNHDA and SQIVND (reference sequence). This CDR3 has 17 amino acids. The CDR3 bases are TGTGCCAGTAGTCGCCCACGGGCCGGGCACATGAACACTGAAGCTTTCTTT. As protein: CASSRPRAGHMNTEAFF.

This sequence joins TRBV27 and TRBJ1-6; 8 nucleotides match TRBD1. V was pared by 5 bases and J by 9 bases, with 6 bases of the junction left unmatched. Germline lookup yields CDR1 MNHEY and CDR2 SMNVEV (reference sequence). The CDR3 has 14 amino acids. The CDR3 nucleotides read TGTGCCAGCAGTGTAGACAGGGGAGTTTCACCCCTCCACTTT. Protein product: CASSVDRGVSPLHF.

The chain joins TRBV9 to TRBJ2-7, with D hard to call. This CDR3 contains 14 residues. The V and J ends lost 0 bases and 0 bases respectively, with 7 bases between them. CDR1 is SGDLS, CDR2 YYNGEE, per germline. CDR3 nucleotides: TGTGCCAGCAGCGTAGACAGCCGCTCCTACGAGCAGTACTTC. Its translation is CASSVDSRSYEQYF.

This clone appeared once. The chain joins TRBV7-9 to TRBJ2-5; D remains ambiguous. Germline V gives CDR1 SEHNR, CDR2 FQNEAQ (reference sequence). The V and J ends lost 2 bases and 5 bases respectively, with 21 bases between them. CDR3 size: 17 residues. In nucleotides, the CDR3 is TGTGCCAGCAGCTTATCCCCATCGGGCTGGGGTTCGGAGACCCAGTACTTC. This sequence encodes CASSLSPSGWGSETQYF.

The chain carries TRBV28 and TRBJ1-4; 8 bases agree with TRBD1. Per the germline V gene, CDR1 is MDHEN and CDR2 is SYDVKM. J gave up 5 bases and V 2 bases, and 4 bases lay outside the gene matches. The CDR3 spans 15 residues. The CDR3 nucleotides are TGTGCCAGCAGTTTACCGGGACAGGCAAATGAAAAACTGTTTTTT. Encoded protein: CASSLPGQANEKLFF. Combining the CDR3 with reference TRBV28 and TRBJ1-4 gives the whole variable domain DVKVTQSSRYLVKRTGEKVFLECVQDMDHENMFWYRQDPGLGLRLIYFSYDVKMKEKGDIPEGYSVSREKKERFSLILESASTNQTSMYLCASSLPGQANEKLFFGSGTQLSVL.

This clone was counted a single time. This chain connects TRBV15 to TRBJ2-3; 8 bases are a match to TRBD2. The CDR3 extends over 13 amino acids. Germline loops: CDR1 LNHNV, CDR2 YYDKDF (reference sequence). The trim removed 8 bases at V and 1 base at J, leaving 2 bases unmatched. The CDR3 reads CATGTRGTDTQYF. CDR3 sequence (DNA): TGTGCCACCGGGACTAGGGGCACAGATACGCAGTATTTT.

The rearrangement joins TRBV3-1 (or the pseudogene TRBV3-2) to TRBJ2-2; TRBD2 agrees at 7 bases. Germline CDR1 and CDR2: LGHDT and YNNKEL (reference sequence). CDR3 length equals 15 residues. J gave up 6 bases and V 4 bases, and 8 bases lay outside the gene matches. The chain's CDR3 is CASSPGTNFAGELFF. CDR3 nucleotide sequence: TGTGCCAGCAGCCCAGGGACTAATTTCGCCGGGGAGCTGTTTTTT.

This clone was seen once. The V call is TRBV10-3, the J call TRBJ2-1; no reliable D call. CDR3 length: 12 residues. The V gene's germline CDR1 is ENHRY and CDR2 SYGVKD. V was shortened by 3 bases and J by 6 bases, with 6 bases between the two germline ends. CDR3 amino acids: CAISEVANEQFF. CDR3 DNA: TGTGCCATCAGTGAAGTAGCCAATGAGCAGTTCTTC.

The chain couples TRBV19 to TRBJ2-7, with 7 positions matching TRBD1. V gave up 3 bases and J gave up 0 bases; unmatched junction bases: 8. Per germline, CDR1 LNHDA and CDR2 SQIVND (reference sequence). The CDR3 spans 16 residues. The CDR3 region has the DNA TGTGCCAGTAGTATTGTAGGGACAGCGAGCTCCTACGAGCAGTACTTC. This gives the protein CASSIVGTASSYEQYF. The complete variable domain, with remaining parts taken from reference TRBV19 and TRBJ2-7, reads DGGITQSPKYLFRKEGQNVTLSCEQNLNHDAMYWYRQDPGQGLRLIYYSQIVNDFQKGDIAEGYSVSREKKESFPLTVTSAQKNPTAFYLCASSIVGTASSYEQYFGPGTRLTVT.

In regard to this clone: Other DNA sequences in this sample translate to the same CDR3. This chain joins TRBV2 and TRBJ1-1, with TRBD1 matching over 7 bases. V was pared by 5 bases and J by 1 base, with 1 base of the junction left unmatched. The CDR3 sequence is 13 residues long. Germline V gene data show CDR1 as SNHLY and CDR2 as FYNNEI. CDR3: CASSRQGNTEAFF. The DNA of the CDR3 is TGTGCCAGCAGTAGACAGGGGAACACTGAAGCTTTCTTT. Based on the CDR3 plus reference TRBV2 and TRBJ1-1, the full variable domain is EPEVTQTPSHQVTQMGQEVILRCVPISNHLYFYWYRQILGQKVEFLVSFYNNEISEKSEIFDDQFSVERPDGSNFTLKIRSTKLEDSAMYFCASSRQGNTEAFFGQGTRLTVV.

This clone was detected only a few times. The rearrangement uses TRBV27 and TRBJ2-2; TRBD2 is a possible D gene (5 bases). Germline V CDR1 and CDR2: MNHEY, SMNVEV (reference sequence). With 6 bases removed from V and 3 bases from J, the gap between germline ends came to 11 bases. The CDR3 runs to 14 residues. Here the CDR3 DNA reads TGTGCCAGCAGAGACTATCATGACACCGGGGAGCTGTTTTTT. It specifies CASRDYHDTGELFF.

In this sample, this clone turned up once. The rearrangement links TRBV18 to TRBJ1-4; possible D gene TRBD1, 5 bases. Germline V gives CDR1 KGHSH, CDR2 LQKENI. CDR3 length: 13 amino acids. The ends were cut back, 4 bases at V and 7 bases at J, with 10 bases in the middle. CDR3 region: CASSLGAGEKLFF. CDR3 bases: TGTGCCAGCTCACTAGGGGCGGGTGAAAAACTGTTTTTT.